This T cell receptor (beta chain) was recovered during a study of T cell changes during pregnancy in multiple sclerosis (dated by TCRdb to between 2018 and 2020). Describing the broader study: In women with multiple sclerosis, the researchers looked at how the T cell repertoire shifted as pregnancy progressed.

About this clone: Its antigen specificity is not known. No qualities accompany the bases; no much larger clone lies one base away.

The method was the immunoSEQ multiplex PCR assay. The table was pulled from immuneACCESS by TCRdb, which kept in-frame rearrangements only. Such tables lose some clones; where checked, under half of the loss comes from unresolved V genes, and the rest has no known cause. This sample comprises tens of thousands of clones, 94% of them detected only once. The biggest ten clones account for approximately 0.92% of the sample. The TCR sequence derives from a female donor in good health, enrolled as a control in a pregnancy study. This specimen consisted of peripheral blood, obtained in the second trimester of pregnancy.

CDR3 loop: CASSVGGGRGFYEQFF. The DNA sequence is as follows: TGTGCCAGCAGCGTAGGGGGCGGGAGGGGGTTCTATGAGCAGTTCTTC. Rearrangement joined TRBV9 to TRBJ2-1; the central 9 bases match TRBD2. CDR1 and CDR2 were assigned from the germline V gene as SGDLS and YYNGEE. CDR3 length: 16 amino acids, cysteine to phenylalanine. The retained sequence is limited to the CDR3, 48 bases, with the frame set at the first base. V is pruned by 0 bases and J by 8 bases, leaving 9 bases of the junction without a gene match.